One and the same sample provided the 24 T cell receptor beta chains below, sequenced in a study of blood T cell repertoires in COVID-19. The method was immunoSEQ multiplex PCR; TCRdb's version includes in-frame clones alone and lacks a portion of them. The profile shows 130,000 to 150,000 clones, roughly 80% of them singletons. The sequenced sample was peripheral blood. The receptor source for this set is a human donor in a cohort sampled during active COVID-19.

On this clone: Its ends do not fully match the called genes, so a read error is possible. The rearrangement links TRBV19 to TRBJ2-7; 8 bases are shared with TRBD2. Looked up from germline, CDR1 is LNHDA and CDR2 is SQIVND (reference sequence). This CDR3 comprises 13 residues. CDR3 loop: CASRIAGNYEQYF. In nucleotides, the CDR3 is TGTGCCAGTAGAATAGCGGGAAACTACGAGCAGTACTTC.

The chain is built from TRBV27 and TRBJ1-4; 7 bases agree with TRBD1. V shed 3 bases, J shed 5 bases, and the junction held 6 bases outside the gene matches. The CDR3 is 15 amino acids. The germline V gene has CDR1 MNHEY and CDR2 SMNVEV (reference sequence). CDR3 residues: CASSFSGQINEKLFF. The CDR3 DNA follows: TGTGCCAGCAGTTTCTCGGGACAGATAAATGAAAAACTGTTTTTT. The variable domain in full, with the rest retrieved from reference TRBV27 and TRBJ1-4, is EAQVTQNPRYLITVTGKKLTVTCSQNMNHEYMSWYRQDPGLGLRQIYYSMNVEVTDKGDVPEGYKVSRKEKRNFPLILESPSPNQTSLYFCASSFSGQINEKLFFGSGTQLSVL.

In the case of this clone: The junction differs from germline at one of its ends, possibly a read error. The chain combines TRBV7-7 with TRBJ2-1; maybe TRBD2 (6 bases). This CDR3 has 13 residues. Germline CDR1 is SSHAT and CDR2 is FNYEAQ (reference sequence). CDR3 nucleotide sequence: TGTGCTAGCAGCCCCGGGACTTTCAATGAGCAGTTCTTC. Protein: CASSPGTFNEQFF.

The chain combines TRBV28 with TRBJ1-2; D is unresolved. V shed 6 bases and J shed 5 bases, with 10 bases lying between them. The CDR3 extends over 12 amino acids. CDR1 MDHEN and CDR2 SYDVKM come from the germline V gene. The CDR3, as DNA: TGTGCCAGCAGCCTCCGAGGGTATGGCTACACCTTC. Protein product: CASSLRGYGYTF.

The rearrangement uses TRBV6-5 and TRBJ1-2, with TRBD1 matching over 7 bases. This CDR3 comprises 14 residues. V dropped 2 bases and J dropped 4; count of bases not matched to a gene: 4. CDR1 is MNHEY, CDR2 SVGAGI, per germline. The CDR3 spells CASSYGPGGYGYTF. The CDR3, as DNA: TGTGCCAGCAGTTACGGTCCAGGGGGCTATGGCTACACCTTC.

The chain joins TRBV5-6 to TRBJ1-2; D is uncertain. V lost 0 bases, J lost 4 bases, and 13 bases lay in between. CDR1 and CDR2 (germline): SGHDT, YYEEEE. This CDR3 region has 15 residues. The CDR3 sequence: CASSLGPAGFYGYTF. The CDR3 nucleotides read TGTGCCAGCAGCTTGGGCCCGGCGGGTTTCTATGGCTACACCTTC.

The rearrangement joins TRBV4-3 to TRBJ1-2; maybe TRBD1 (6 bases). Trimming pared 6 bases from V and 8 bases from J, leaving 19 bases between. CDR1 and CDR2 (germline): LGHNA, YSLEER. The CDR3 totals 14 residues. DNA for the CDR3: TGCGCCAGCAGGAGCGGGACAAATTACGGAGGCTACACCTTC. It encodes CASRSGTNYGGYTF.

The chain uses TRBV19 and TRBJ1-2; D possibly corresponds to TRBD1 (5 bases). With 9 bases removed from V and 4 bases from J, the gap between germline ends came to 21 bases. This CDR3 comprises 15 residues. Germline V gives CDR1 LNHDA, CDR2 SQIVND (reference sequence). CDR3 nucleotides: TGTGCCAGCCAAATGGGAGGTGCAGGGTTCTATGGCTACACCTTC. Protein: CASQMGGAGFYGYTF.

This clone has a single count. The chain links TRBV28 to TRBJ1-1; D is possibly TRBD1 (6 bases). Germline V gene lookup returns CDR1 MDHEN and CDR2 SYDVKM. This CDR3 region has 15 residues. V shed 5 bases and J shed 0 bases, with 13 bases lying between them. Written as DNA, the CDR3 is TGTGCCAGCAGTACCGGGGGGGCCCTGAACACTGAAGCTTTCTTT. As protein: CASSTGGALNTEAFF. Full variable domain (missing parts from reference TRBV28 and TRBJ1-1): DVKVTQSSRYLVKRTGEKVFLECVQDMDHENMFWYRQDPGLGLRLIYFSYDVKMKEKGDIPEGYSVSREKKERFSLILESASTNQTSMYLCASSTGGALNTEAFFGQGTRLTVV.

The chain links TRBV5-1 to TRBJ2-2, with D possibly being TRBD2 (6 bases). The V and J ends lost 3 bases and 4 bases respectively, with 16 bases between them. Germline CDR1 and CDR2: SGHRS and YFSETQ. The length of the CDR3 is 16 residues. CDR3 region: CASSYSPGLSTGELFF. The CDR3 DNA is TGCGCCAGCAGCTACTCCCCTGGACTATCCACCGGGGAGCTGTTTTTT. The whole variable domain, filled in from reference TRBV5-1 and TRBJ2-2, reads KAGVTQTPRYLIKTRGQQVTLSCSPISGHRSVSWYQQTPGQGLQFLFEYFSETQRNKGNFPGRFSGRQFSNSRSEMNVSTLELGDSALYLCASSYSPGLSTGELFFGEGSRLTVL.

The rearrangement joins TRBV30 to TRBJ1-5; 8 bases fit TRBD1. Germline lookup yields CDR1 GTSNPN and CDR2 SVGIG (reference sequence). The CDR3 is made up of 13 amino acids. The ends lost 5 bases at V and 6 bases at J; junction bases unmatched: 6. The CDR3 DNA sequence: TGTGCCTGGGGAGGACAGGGAGGTCAGCCCCAGCATTTT. This sequence encodes CAWGGQGGQPQHF.

This chain connects TRBV7-2 to TRBJ2-7, with D maybe TRBD1 (5 bases). The CDR3 is 12 amino acids. V gave up 5 bases and J gave up 6 bases, with 11 bases separating them. The germline V gene has CDR1 SGHTA and CDR2 FQGNSA. The CDR3 sequence is CASSQGGTEQYF. The CDR3 DNA is TGTGCCAGCAGCCAGGGTGGAACCGAGCAGTACTTC.

V and J are TRBV11-3 and TRBJ1-3; D gene uncertain. The CDR3 is 14 amino acids. The V gene lost 8 bases and the J gene lost 1 base, with 12 bases spanning the gap. The germline V gene encodes CDR1 SGHNT and CDR2 YENEEA. CDR3 region: CASGLAGSGNTIYF. In DNA form, the CDR3 reads TGTGCCAGCGGGTTGGCGGGGTCTGGAAACACCATATATTTT.

This clone occurred once. The chain has TRBV15 and TRBJ2-7; 10 bases are a match to TRBD1. V lost 0 bases, J lost 7 bases, and 6 bases stayed unmatched. The CDR3 extends over 15 amino acids. Germline lookup yields CDR1 LNHNV and CDR2 YYDKDF (reference sequence). In DNA form, the CDR3 reads TGTGCCACCAGCAGAGATAAAGGGACAGGGGAAGAGCAGTACTTC. Protein product: CATSRDKGTGEEQYF.

This chain uses TRBV18 with TRBJ1-4; tentative D call: TRBD1 (6 bases). The CDR3 is 15 residues long. Trimming shortened V by 6 bases and J by 0 bases, and 11 bases separated the two germline ends. CDR1 and CDR2 from the germline V gene are KGHSH and LQKENI. In DNA, the CDR3 is TGTGCCAGCTCGCTACAGGGAACAACTAATGAAAAACTGTTTTTT. This sequence encodes CASSLQGTTNEKLFF. Variable domain in full (rest from reference TRBV18 and TRBJ1-4): NAGVMQNPRHLVRRRGQEARLRCSPMKGHSHVYWYRQLPEEGLKFMVYLQKENIIDESGMPKERFSAEFPKEGPSILRIQQVVRGDSAAYFCASSLQGTTNEKLFFGSGTQLSVL.

The chain is built from TRBV15 and TRBJ1-5; D uncertain. Trimming took off 0 bases at V and 0 bases at J, with 6 bases between the two ends. The germline gives CDR1 LNHNV, CDR2 YYDKDF (reference sequence). This CDR3 is built from 15 residues. The CDR3 nucleotides read TGTGCCACCAGCAGAGATCCGTATAGCAATCAGCCCCAGCATTTT. Translated, it gives CATSRDPYSNQPQHF.

V usage is TRBV2 and J usage is TRBJ1-2; D remains ambiguous. V shed 6 bases and J shed 3 bases, with 14 bases lying between them. This CDR3 comprises 14 residues. Germline V gene lookup returns CDR1 SNHLY and CDR2 FYNNEI. The CDR3 region is CASRERREDYGYTF. The CDR3 coding sequence is TGTGCCAGCAGGGAACGCCGGGAAGACTATGGCTACACCTTC.

The rearrangement uses TRBV4-3 and TRBJ2-7; D possibly corresponds to TRBD1 (5 bases). This CDR3 is built from 15 residues. Per the germline V gene, CDR1 is LGHNA and CDR2 is YSLEER. V was clipped by 0 bases and J by 0 bases, with 9 bases between them. The CDR3 coding sequence is TGCGCCAGCAGCCAAGACTGGGGCGGCTCCTACGAGCAGTACTTC. Amino acids: CASSQDWGGSYEQYF.

V usage is TRBV20-1 and J usage is TRBJ2-1, with D maybe TRBD1 (6 bases). The CDR3 is 11 residues long. V was clipped by 0 bases and J by 15 bases, with 12 bases between them. The germline CDR1 and CDR2 sequences are DFQATT and SNEGSKA (reference sequence). CDR3 nucleotides: TGCAGTGCTAGAGAAGGGGGTAGGGGGTTCTTC. This translates into CSAREGGRGFF.

This clone was counted a single time. V is TRBV19 and J is TRBJ2-1; 7 bases match TRBD2. Looked up from germline, CDR1 is LNHDA and CDR2 is SQIVND (reference sequence). The CDR3 totals 15 residues. The junction had 1 base not matched to a gene; V was cut back by 1 base and J by 1 base. The CDR3 region has the DNA TGTGCCAGTAGTATAGCGGGGGGTTCCTACAATGAGCAGTTCTTC. Protein product: CASSIAGGSYNEQFF.

The V and J genes are TRBV7-9 and TRBJ1-5; D is unresolved. V was trimmed by 0 bases and J by 2 bases, leaving 5 bases between them. This CDR3 is built from 14 residues. Germline V CDR1 and CDR2: SEHNR, FQNEAQ (reference sequence). CDR3 coding DNA: TGTGCCAGCAGCTTAGCAAGCGGCAATCAGCCCCAGCATTTT. This translates into CASSLASGNQPQHF.

The chain carries TRBV19 and TRBJ2-3; 7 positions match TRBD1. The CDR3 spans 14 residues. V lost 3 bases, J lost 2 bases, and 2 bases stayed unmatched. Germline V gives CDR1 LNHDA, CDR2 SQIVND (reference sequence). The DNA for the CDR3 is TGTGCCAGTAGTATCGGACAGGCCACAGATACGCAGTATTTT. Protein: CASSIGQATDTQYF.

This chain connects TRBV27 to TRBJ2-7; 7 bases fit TRBD2. The V segment lost 2 bases and the J segment 6 bases; nucleotides outside the gene matches: 7. The CDR3 has 14 amino acids. Germline CDR1 and CDR2: MNHEY and SMNVEV (reference sequence). The CDR3, as DNA: TGTGCCAGCAGTTTAGGGGGGGGGTTGAGCGAGCAGTACTTC. This sequence encodes CASSLGGGLSEQYF.

The chain links TRBV28 to TRBJ1-5; D gene unclear. V lost 5 bases to trimming and J lost 15 bases, with 17 bases between them. The CDR3 has 12 amino acids. The V gene's germline CDR1 is MDHEN and CDR2 SYDVKM. The CDR3 nucleotides are TGTGCCAGCAGTGAACTAGACCAGTCTCTGCATTTT. Translating gives CASSELDQSLHF.